This T cell receptor beta chain emerged from a study of blood T cell repertoires in COVID-19. Using immunoSEQ multiplex PCR, the repertoire was profiled, and TCRdb retains in-frame clones only, with some absent. Among about 44,000 clones, about 90% were seen once, and the ten largest hold approximately 1.5%. The CDR3 totals 17 residues. Trimming shortened V by 5 bases and J by 2 bases, and 22 bases separated the two germline ends. CDR1 and CDR2 (germline): SNHLY, FYNNEI. The receptor's source is a woman aged 40 to 50 with acute or convalescent COVID-19. The chain links TRBV2 to TRBJ2-7; perhaps TRBD2 as D (5 bases). The sequenced sample was peripheral blood. The CDR3 loop reads CASSTIPGPREPYEQYF. CDR3 coding DNA: TGTGCCAGCAGTACAATTCCCGGGCCTCGGGAACCCTACGAGCAGTACTTC.